This T cell receptor (beta chain) was sequenced in a study of early T cells in non-severe SARS-CoV-2 infection. Study details: It was bulk RNA from unsorted whole blood that was sequenced, and the chains were unpaired.

Of note for this clonotype: Its antigen is as yet unknown.

This CDR3 is 20 amino acids long. CDR1 and CDR2 (germline): KGHSY, FQNENV. The germline V and J ends were trimmed by 0 bases and 4 bases, with 24 bases remaining between them. Study-level points and caveats: VDJdb matching skewed toward anti-spike CD8 responses, missing private and CD4 specificities.

One entry per CDR3 protein, called by TCRdb with MiXCR from the 5' RACE reads. The sample lists about 120,000 distinct CDR3 sequences; around an eighth were seen once. The chain carries TRBV16 and TRBJ2-2; D is ambiguous. The sample consisted of whole blood, taken at baseline. The TCR comes from an adult who was a healthcare worker with PCR-confirmed SARS-CoV-2 infection or an uninfected control (not recorded which). The CDR3 region has the DNA TGTGCCAGCAGCCAATCGTCGGGTAGTCGTGGTTGGCTCTTCACCGGGGAGCTGTTTTTT. This sequence encodes CASSQSSGSRGWLFTGELFF.